This T cell receptor (beta chain) was observed in a study of blood T cell repertoires in COVID-19. Study at large: The United States, Italy and Spain provided the acute and convalescent COVID-19 samples.

Trimming pared 5 bases from V and 2 bases from J, leaving 8 bases between. Per the germline V gene, CDR1 is MNHNY and CDR2 is SVGAGI (reference sequence). The CDR3 runs to 13 residues. Profiling relied on immunoSEQ multiplex PCR, and the TCRdb table lists in-frame clones only, not all of them. Of over 85,000 clones in the sample, 75% to 90% were seen once. The sequencing input was peripheral blood. V and J are TRBV6-6 and TRBJ2-3; D remains unclear. The source of this sequence is a man in his sixties with acute or convalescent COVID-19. Here the CDR3 reads CASSLHHTDTQYF. DNA for the CDR3: TGTGCCAGCAGTCTCCATCACACAGATACGCAGTATTTT.